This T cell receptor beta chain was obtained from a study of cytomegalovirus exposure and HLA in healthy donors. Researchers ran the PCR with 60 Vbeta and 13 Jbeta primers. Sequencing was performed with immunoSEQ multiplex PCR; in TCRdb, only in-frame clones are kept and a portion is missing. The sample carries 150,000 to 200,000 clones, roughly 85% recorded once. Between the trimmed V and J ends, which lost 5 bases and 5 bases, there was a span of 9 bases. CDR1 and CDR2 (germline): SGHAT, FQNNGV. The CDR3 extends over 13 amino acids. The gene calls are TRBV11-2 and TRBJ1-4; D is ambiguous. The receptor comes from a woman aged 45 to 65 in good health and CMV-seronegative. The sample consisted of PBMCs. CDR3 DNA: TGTGCCAGCAGCGCGCGACTGAATGAAAAACTGTTTTTT. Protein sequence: CASSARLNEKLFF.